There are many counts of the clone carrying this T cell receptor (beta chain). The antigen is undetermined. The germline V gene has CDR1 SGHNT and CDR2 YYREEE (reference sequence). This CDR3 spans 13 amino acids. V was cut by 0 bases and J by 12 bases, with 13 bases left in between. Tagging with unique molecular identifiers was a feature of the TCR beta cDNA libraries. Input amounts of roughly 0.9 to 10 million T cells were used. These gave roughly 0.5 million cDNA molecules, so each molecule approximated one T cell. In TCRdb, the PCR reads were re-called with MiXCR into one record per CDR3 protein. The sample carries over 250,000 distinct CDR3 sequences, 35% to 40% recorded once. This entry comes from a study of post-analysis software for immune sequencing data. Study observations and caveats: Roughly five TRBV segments appeared more often in patients than in controls, and TRBV5-6, TRBV5-1 and TRBV20-1 were among these.

The source is a girl aged 10 to 17 with multiple sclerosis. Sequenced input: blood. The J gene is TRBJ2-1, the V gene TRBV5-4; TRBD2 is a possible D gene (6 bases). The CDR3 loop reads CASSLVAGSRQFF. Here the CDR3 DNA reads TGTGCCAGCAGCTTGGTGGCGGGGTCAAGGCAGTTCTTC.